The next 14 T cell receptor beta chains were all read from a single sample in a study of blood T cell repertoires in COVID-19. Some clones are missing from TCRdb's copy, which holds only in-frame ones; the method was immunoSEQ multiplex PCR. The sample carries around 470,000 clones, 89% recorded once. Specimen: peripheral blood. Receptors were obtained from a man younger than 30 with COVID-19, enrolled during active disease.

The chain uses TRBV6-5 and TRBJ2-3; D is uncertain. The germline V and J ends were trimmed by 1 base and 2 bases, with 7 bases remaining between them. The germline V gene has CDR1 MNHEY and CDR2 SVGAGI. The CDR3 extends over 14 amino acids. CDR3 amino acids: CASSYYSPTDTQYF. The CDR3 DNA reads TGTGCCAGCAGTTACTACTCCCCCACAGATACGCAGTATTTT.

The rearrangement uses TRBV3-1 (or the pseudogene TRBV3-2) and TRBJ2-7; TRBD1 might be the D (7 bases). CDR1 LGHDT and CDR2 YNNKEL come from the germline V gene (reference sequence). The CDR3 loop spans 15 amino acids. V dropped 2 bases and J dropped 7 bases, with 18 bases sitting between them. CDR3 protein: CASSQPRGAPLEQYF. Here the CDR3 DNA reads TGTGCCAGCAGCCAACCCAGGGGGGCGCCGTTGGAGCAGTACTTC.

The J gene is TRBJ2-3, the V gene TRBV11-2; D unresolved. Between the trimmed V and J ends, which lost 5 bases and 4 bases, there was a span of 13 bases. This CDR3 region has 14 residues. CDR1 and CDR2 from the germline V gene are SGHAT and FQNNGV. The CDR3 nucleotides read TGTGCCAGCAGCCCAAACCACGGTGCAGATACGCAGTATTTT. It translates to CASSPNHGADTQYF. Drawing the rest from reference TRBV11-2 and TRBJ2-3, the complete variable domain is EAGVAQSPRYKIIEKRQSVAFWCNPISGHATLYWYQQILGQGPKLLIQFQNNGVVDDSQLPKDRFSAERLKGVDSTLKIQPAKLEDSAVYLCASSPNHGADTQYFGPGTRLTVL.

This chain connects TRBV6-6 to TRBJ1-2, with a weak D call TRBD1 (5 bases). The CDR3 extends over 15 amino acids. The V gene's germline CDR1 is MNHNY and CDR2 SVGAGI (reference sequence). The V and J ends lost 2 bases and 8 bases respectively, with 18 bases between them. The CDR3 sequence: CASSYPERQLDGYTF. The CDR3 DNA reads TGTGCCAGCAGTTACCCCGAGCGACAGCTAGACGGCTACACCTTC.

The chain carries TRBV13 and TRBJ2-1; D might be TRBD2 (5 bases). The germline V gene encodes CDR1 PRHDT and CDR2 FYEKMQ (reference sequence). CDR3 length: 16 amino acids. Trimming took 8 bases from V and 2 from J, leaving 19 bases between them. The CDR3 DNA sequence: TGTGCCAGCCGCGAAATGGCGGGTCTAGCCTACAATGAGCAGTTCTTC. Its translation: CASREMAGLAYNEQFF.

The chain joins TRBV6-5 to TRBJ1-2, with unresolved D. CDR3 length equals 15 residues. Germline values: CDR1 MNHEY, CDR2 SVGAGI. V was shortened by 5 bases and J by 4 bases, with 17 bases between the two germline ends. DNA for the CDR3: TGTGCCAGCAGTCGGTACCAAAGTTTCGGCTATGGCTACACCTTC. Protein sequence: CASSRYQSFGYGYTF.

The chain combines TRBV5-4 with TRBJ2-7; 10 bases agree with TRBD1. Germline values: CDR1 SGHNT, CDR2 YYREEE (reference sequence). The CDR3 totals 15 residues. V was pared by 4 bases and J by 7 bases, with 11 bases of the junction left unmatched. In DNA form, the CDR3 reads TGTGCCAGCAGCCCGAGACAGGGGGCGGCGGGAGAGCAGTACTTC. Amino acids: CASSPRQGAAGEQYF. Together with reference TRBV5-4 and TRBJ2-7, the CDR3 gives the full variable domain: ETGVTQSPTHLIKTRGQQVTLRCSSQSGHNTVSWYQQALGQGPQFIFQYYREEENGRGNFPPRFSGLQFPNYSSELNVNALELDDSALYLCASSPRQGAAGEQYFGPGTRLTVT.

This chain connects TRBV19 to TRBJ2-3; no firm D call. The V end lost 4 bases, the J end lost 3 bases, and 2 bases lay between the germline ends. This CDR3 is 11 amino acids long. The germline V gene encodes CDR1 LNHDA and CDR2 SQIVND (reference sequence). The CDR3: CASSTTDTQYF. CDR3 nucleotide sequence: TGTGCCAGTAGTACTACAGATACGCAGTATTTT.

This chain uses TRBV15 with TRBJ2-1; 8 nucleotides line up with TRBD2. The CDR3 has 15 amino acids. The germline V gene has CDR1 LNHNV and CDR2 YYDKDF (reference sequence). The V gene end was trimmed by 0 bases and the J gene end by 2 bases; junction bases not matched to a gene: 0. The CDR3 here is CATSRELAAYNEQFF. CDR3 in DNA: TGTGCCACCAGCAGAGAACTAGCGGCCTACAATGAGCAGTTCTTC. Drawing the rest from reference TRBV15 and TRBJ2-1, the complete variable domain is DAMVIQNPRYQVTQFGKPVTLSCSQTLNHNVMYWYQQKSSQAPKLLFHYYDKDFNNEADTPDNFQSRRPNTSFCFLDIRSPGLGDTAMYLCATSRELAAYNEQFFGPGTRLTVL.

The chain employs TRBV18 and TRBJ2-7, with 7 bases fitting TRBD2. The V gene end was trimmed by 3 bases and the J gene end by 5 bases; junction bases not matched to a gene: 13. The CDR3 totals 16 residues. The germline V gene has CDR1 KGHSH and CDR2 LQKENI. CDR3 loop: CASSPNQQRGWDEQYF. The CDR3 coding sequence is TGTGCCAGCTCACCCAACCAGCAGCGGGGCTGGGACGAGCAGTACTTC.

This chain connects TRBV11-3 to TRBJ2-2; TRBD2 might be the D (6 bases). The V end was cut by 3 bases, the J end by 4 bases, with 9 bases between. The CDR3 consists of 14 residues. CDR1 and CDR2 (germline): SGHNT, YENEEA. CDR3 sequence: CASSFRESTGELFF. The DNA for the CDR3 is TGTGCCAGCAGCTTCCGGGAGAGCACCGGGGAGCTGTTTTTT.

The chain joins TRBV29-1 to TRBJ1-2; perhaps TRBD1 as D (6 bases). The CDR3 is 13 amino acids. The V end was cut by 6 bases, the J end by 2 bases, with 13 bases between. Germline lookup yields CDR1 SQVTM and CDR2 ANQGSEA. The CDR3 DNA reads TGCAGCGTGGGGGACACCAAGAACTATGGCTACACCTTC. Translated, it gives CSVGDTKNYGYTF.

This chain uses TRBV7-9 with TRBJ1-6; perhaps TRBD1 as D (5 bases). Trimming left V 11 bases short and J 4 bases short, with 12 bases between. The V gene's germline CDR1 is SEHNR and CDR2 FQNEAQ (reference sequence). This CDR3 comprises 13 residues. Written as DNA, the CDR3 is TGTGCCGGAAGGGGTCCTTATAATTCACCCCTCCACTTT. Translating it yields CAGRGPYNSPLHF.

This clone showed up just once. V usage is TRBV12-5 and J usage is TRBJ1-6; D gene uncertain. This CDR3 has 13 residues. Germline values: CDR1 LGHNT, CDR2 FRNRAP. The V gene lost 6 bases and the J gene lost 9 bases, with 12 bases spanning the gap. CDR3 in amino acids: CASGTQSGSPLHF. The CDR3 region has the DNA TGTGCTAGTGGGACTCAAAGCGGTTCACCCCTCCACTTT.